This T cell receptor beta chain emerged from a study of PD-L1 blockade in urothelial cancer. About the study: Administration of atezolizumab to patients began around 2014, at 1,200 mg intravenously every 3 weeks. Counts from blood samples showed a median of roughly 150,000 T cells.

Time point specified: peripheral blood 6 weeks after treatment start. Between 1 and 8 samples, pretreatment and on-treatment, were given by each patient. CDR1 MNHNY and CDR2 SVGAGI come from the germline V gene (reference sequence). The CDR3 has 15 amino acids. The trim removed 0 bases at V and 12 bases at J, leaving 5 bases unmatched. Data came from immunoSEQ multiplex PCR; TCRdb stores just in-frame clones and leaves some out. The sample holds about 30,000 clones, 70% to 90% seen once. The sequence derives from a man older than 75 with urothelial cancer. The sample here was PBMCs, taken around atezolizumab (anti-PD-L1) treatment. The chain has TRBV6-6 and TRBJ1-4, with 12 bases identical to TRBD1. The CDR3 region has the DNA TGTGCCAGCAGTTACTCGAGGGGACAGGGGGCAGAACTGTTTTTT. Amino acid sequence: CASSYSRGQGAELFF.